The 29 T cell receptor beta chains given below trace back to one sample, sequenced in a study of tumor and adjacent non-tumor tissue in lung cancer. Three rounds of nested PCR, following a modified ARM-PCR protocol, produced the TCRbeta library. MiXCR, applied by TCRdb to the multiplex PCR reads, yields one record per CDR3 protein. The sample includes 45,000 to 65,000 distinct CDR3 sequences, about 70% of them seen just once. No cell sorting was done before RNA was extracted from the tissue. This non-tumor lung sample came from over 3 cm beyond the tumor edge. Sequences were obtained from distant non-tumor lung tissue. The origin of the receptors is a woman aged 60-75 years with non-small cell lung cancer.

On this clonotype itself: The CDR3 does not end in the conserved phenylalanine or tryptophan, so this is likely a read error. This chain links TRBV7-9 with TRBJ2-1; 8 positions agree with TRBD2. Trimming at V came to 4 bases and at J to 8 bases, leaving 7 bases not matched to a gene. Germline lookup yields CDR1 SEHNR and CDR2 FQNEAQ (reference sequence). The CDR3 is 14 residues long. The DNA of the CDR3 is TGTGCCAGCAGCTCGTTCCGGGGGGGCGATGAGCAGTTCTCC. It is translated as CASSSFRGGDEQFS.

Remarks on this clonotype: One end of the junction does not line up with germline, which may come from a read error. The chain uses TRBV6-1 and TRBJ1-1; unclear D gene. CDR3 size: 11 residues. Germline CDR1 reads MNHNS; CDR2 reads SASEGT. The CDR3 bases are TGTACCAGCAGTGAATTTACTGAAGCATTCTTT. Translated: CTSSEFTEAFF.

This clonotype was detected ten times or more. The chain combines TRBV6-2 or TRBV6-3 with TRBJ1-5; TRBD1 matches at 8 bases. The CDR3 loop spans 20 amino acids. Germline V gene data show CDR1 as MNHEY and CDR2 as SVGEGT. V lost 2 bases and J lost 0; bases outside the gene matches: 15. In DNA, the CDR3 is TGTGCCAGCAGTTACCTCTCCGTGGACAGGGAGAGGTATAGCAATCAGCCCCAGCATTTT. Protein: CASSYLSVDRERYSNQPQHF.

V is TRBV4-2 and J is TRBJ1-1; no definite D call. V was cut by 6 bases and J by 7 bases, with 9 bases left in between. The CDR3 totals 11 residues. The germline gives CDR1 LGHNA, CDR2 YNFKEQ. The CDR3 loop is CASSPGFEAFF. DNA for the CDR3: TGTGCCAGCAGTCCCGGGTTTGAAGCTTTCTTT.

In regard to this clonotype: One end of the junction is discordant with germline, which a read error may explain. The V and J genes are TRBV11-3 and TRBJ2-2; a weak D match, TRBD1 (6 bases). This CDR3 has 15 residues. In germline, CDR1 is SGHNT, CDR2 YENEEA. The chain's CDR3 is CASSPGTRVTWELYF. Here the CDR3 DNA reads TGTGCCAGCAGCCCCGGGACAAGGGTCACCTGGGAGCTGTATTTT.

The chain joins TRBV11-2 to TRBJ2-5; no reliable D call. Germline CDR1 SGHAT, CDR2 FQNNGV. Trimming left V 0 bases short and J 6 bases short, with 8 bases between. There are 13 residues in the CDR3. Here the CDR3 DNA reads TGTGCCAGCAGCTTAGAGACGAGGCAGACCCAGTACTTC. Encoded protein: CASSLETRQTQYF.

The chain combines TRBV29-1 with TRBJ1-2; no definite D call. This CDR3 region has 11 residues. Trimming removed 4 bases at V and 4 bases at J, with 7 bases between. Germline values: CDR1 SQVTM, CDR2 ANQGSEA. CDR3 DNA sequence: TGCAGCGTTGGTACCCTCTATGGCTACACCTTC. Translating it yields CSVGTLYGYTF.

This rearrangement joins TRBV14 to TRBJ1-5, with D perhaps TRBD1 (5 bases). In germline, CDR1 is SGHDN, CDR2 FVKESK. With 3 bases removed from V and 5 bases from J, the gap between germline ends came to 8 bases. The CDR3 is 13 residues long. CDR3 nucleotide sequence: TGTGCCAGCAGCCAGGGGCGGGATCAGCCCCAGCATTTT. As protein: CASSQGRDQPQHF.

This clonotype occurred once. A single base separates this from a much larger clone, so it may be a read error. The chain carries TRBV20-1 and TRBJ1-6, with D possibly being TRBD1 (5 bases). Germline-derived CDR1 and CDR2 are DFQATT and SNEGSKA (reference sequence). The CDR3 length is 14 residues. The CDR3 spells CSAPGTAPNLPLHF. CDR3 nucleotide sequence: TGCAGTGCTCCTGGGACCGCTCCTAATTTACCCCTCCACTTT.

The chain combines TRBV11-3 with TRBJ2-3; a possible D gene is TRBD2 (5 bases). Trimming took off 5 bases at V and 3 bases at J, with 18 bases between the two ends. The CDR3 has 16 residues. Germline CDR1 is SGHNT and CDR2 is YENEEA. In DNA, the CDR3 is TGTGCCAGCAGCCTCGGCCTAGCTGGGTCAACAGATACGCAGTATTTT. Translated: CASSLGLAGSTDTQYF.

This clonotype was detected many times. The CDR3 sequence: CASSFGLAGGIVDEQFF. The CDR3 bases are TGCGCCAGCAGCTTCGGACTAGCGGGGGGTATAGTTGATGAGCAGTTCTTC. The chain is built from TRBV5-1 and TRBJ2-1, with 14 bases matching TRBD2. The CDR3 runs 17 residues. Germline CDR1 and CDR2: SGHRS and YFSETQ. The V and J ends lost 2 bases and 8 bases, in that order; junction bases with no gene match: 9.

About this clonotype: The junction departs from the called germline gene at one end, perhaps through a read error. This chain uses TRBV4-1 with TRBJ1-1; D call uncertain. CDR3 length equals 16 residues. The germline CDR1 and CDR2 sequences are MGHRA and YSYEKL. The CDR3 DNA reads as TGCACCAGCAGACACACGTTGGGAAGGGCCGTAACTGAAGCTTTCTTT. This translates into CTSRHTLGRAVTEAFF.

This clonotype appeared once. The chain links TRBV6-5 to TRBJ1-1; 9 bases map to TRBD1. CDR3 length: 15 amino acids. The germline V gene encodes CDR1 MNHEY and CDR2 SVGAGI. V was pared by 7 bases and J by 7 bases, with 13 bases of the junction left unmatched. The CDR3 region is CASTSLRDRVVEAFF. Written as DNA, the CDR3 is TGTGCCAGCACCTCTCTGCGGGACAGGGTGGTTGAAGCTTTCTTT.

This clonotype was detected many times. In DNA, the CDR3 is TGTGCCAGCAGTCGTCGGGCAGGGGGTAGCAATCAGCCCCAGCATTTT. Protein sequence: CASSRRAGGSNQPQHF. The chain couples TRBV6-1 to TRBJ1-5; TRBD1 agrees at 7 bases. The germline V gene encodes CDR1 MNHNS and CDR2 SASEGT. The CDR3 contains 16 residues. V shed 5 bases, J shed 0 bases, and the junction held 7 bases outside the gene matches.

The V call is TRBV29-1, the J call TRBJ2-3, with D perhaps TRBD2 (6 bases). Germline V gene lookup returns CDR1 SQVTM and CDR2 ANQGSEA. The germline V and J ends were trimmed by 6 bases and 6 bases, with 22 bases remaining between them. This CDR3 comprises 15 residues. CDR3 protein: CSVPQLGLTVDTQYF. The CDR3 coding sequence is TGCAGCGTCCCCCAACTAGGACTAACGGTGGATACGCAGTATTTT.

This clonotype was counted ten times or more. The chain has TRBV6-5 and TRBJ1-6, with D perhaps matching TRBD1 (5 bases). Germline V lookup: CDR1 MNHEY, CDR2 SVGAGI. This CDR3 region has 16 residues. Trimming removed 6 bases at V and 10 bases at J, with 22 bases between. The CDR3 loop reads CASSLSGLASGSPLHF. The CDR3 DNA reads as TGTGCCAGCAGCCTTTCGGGACTAGCTTCAGGCTCACCCCTCCACTTT.

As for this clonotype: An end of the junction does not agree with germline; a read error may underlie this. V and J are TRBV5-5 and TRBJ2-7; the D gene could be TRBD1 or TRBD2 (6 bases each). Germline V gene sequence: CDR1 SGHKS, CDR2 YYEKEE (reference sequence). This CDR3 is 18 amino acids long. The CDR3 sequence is CTSSLGGFGQGSSYEQYF. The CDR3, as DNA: TGTACCAGCAGCTTGGGGGGTTTTGGGCAGGGGAGCTCCTACGAACAGTACTTC.

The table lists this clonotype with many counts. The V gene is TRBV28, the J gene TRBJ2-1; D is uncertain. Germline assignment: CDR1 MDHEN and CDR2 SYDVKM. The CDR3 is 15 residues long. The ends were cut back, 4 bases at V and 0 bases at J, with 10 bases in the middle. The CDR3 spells CASSSAVGSYNEQFF. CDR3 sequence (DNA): TGTGCCAGCAGTTCGGCGGTGGGCTCCTACAATGAGCAGTTCTTC.

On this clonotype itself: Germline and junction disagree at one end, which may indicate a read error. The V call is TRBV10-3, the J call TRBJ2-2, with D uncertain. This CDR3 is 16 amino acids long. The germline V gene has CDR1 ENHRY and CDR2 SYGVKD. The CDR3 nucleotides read TGTGCCATCAGTAAAACCGGGTCTGACTCCTTGGGTGAGCGGTTTTTT. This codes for CAISKTGSDSLGERFF.

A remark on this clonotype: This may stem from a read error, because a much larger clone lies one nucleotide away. Here the CDR3 reads CASSLFPPGEIQYF. The CDR3, as DNA: TGTGCCAGCAGCTTGTTTCCCCCGGGGGAGATCCAGTACTTC. V and J are TRBV5-8 and TRBJ2-5, with D possibly matching TRBD2 (6 bases). This CDR3 is built from 14 residues. Germline loops: CDR1 SGHTS, CDR2 YDEGEE.

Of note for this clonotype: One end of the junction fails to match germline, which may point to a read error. This CDR3 is CANSQEFGRGQWTGEAFF. Written as DNA, the CDR3 is TGCGCCAACAGCCAAGAGTTCGGTCGGGGACAGTGGACGGGGGAAGCTTTCTTT. The chain is built from TRBV4-1 and TRBJ1-1, with 7 bases matching TRBD1. This CDR3 is built from 18 residues. Per the germline V gene, CDR1 is MGHRA and CDR2 is YSYEKL.

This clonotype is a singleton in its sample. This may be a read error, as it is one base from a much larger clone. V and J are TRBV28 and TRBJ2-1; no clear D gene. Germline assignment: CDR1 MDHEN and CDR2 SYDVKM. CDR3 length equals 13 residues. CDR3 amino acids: CVSSLTTAREQFF. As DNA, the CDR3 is TGTGTCAGCTCCTTAACCACTGCAAGGGAGCAGTTCTTC.

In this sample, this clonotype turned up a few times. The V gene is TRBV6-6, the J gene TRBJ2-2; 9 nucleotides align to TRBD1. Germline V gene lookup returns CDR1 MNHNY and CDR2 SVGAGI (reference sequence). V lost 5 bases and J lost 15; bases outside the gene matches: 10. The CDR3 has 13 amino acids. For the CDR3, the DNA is TGTGCCAGCAGTGACAGGGGGGCCGGGAAGTTGTTTTTT. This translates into CASSDRGAGKLFF.

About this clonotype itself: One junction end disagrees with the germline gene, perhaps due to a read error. The DNA for the CDR3 is TGCAGAGCCATGAGCTCTGGGGCCAACCTCCTGACTTTC. It yields the protein CRAMSSGANLLTF. V is TRBV29-1 and J is TRBJ2-6; D may be TRBD1 (5 bases). Germline assignment: CDR1 SQVTM and CDR2 ANQGSEA. CDR3 length: 13 amino acids.

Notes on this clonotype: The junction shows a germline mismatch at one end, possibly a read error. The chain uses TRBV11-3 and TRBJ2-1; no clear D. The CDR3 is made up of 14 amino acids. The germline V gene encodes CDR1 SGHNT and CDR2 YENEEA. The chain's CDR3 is CATRKGELGNKQFF. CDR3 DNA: TGCGCCACCCGCAAGGGTGAATTAGGCAATAAGCAGTTCTTC.

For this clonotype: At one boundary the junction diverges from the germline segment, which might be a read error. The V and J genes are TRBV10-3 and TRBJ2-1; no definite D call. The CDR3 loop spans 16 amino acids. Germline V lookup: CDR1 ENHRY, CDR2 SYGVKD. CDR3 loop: CAISDRTPLSYNEKFF. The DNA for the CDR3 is TGTGCCATCAGTGACCGGACCCCCTTGTCCTACAATGAGAAGTTCTTC.

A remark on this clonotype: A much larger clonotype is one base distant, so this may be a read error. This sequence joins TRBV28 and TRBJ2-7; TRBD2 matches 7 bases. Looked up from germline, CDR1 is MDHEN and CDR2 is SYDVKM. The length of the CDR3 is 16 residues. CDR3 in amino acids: CASSFVSGRGLYEQNF. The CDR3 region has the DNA TGTGCCAGCAGTTTTGTATCAGGGAGGGGCCTATACGAGCAGAACTTC.

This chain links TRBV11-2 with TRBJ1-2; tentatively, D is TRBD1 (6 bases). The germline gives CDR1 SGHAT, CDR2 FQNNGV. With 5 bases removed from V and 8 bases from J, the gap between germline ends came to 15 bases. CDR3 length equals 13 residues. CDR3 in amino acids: CASSRGGKGGYTF. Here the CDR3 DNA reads TGTGCCAGCAGCAGGGGGGGGAAGGGAGGCTACACCTTC.

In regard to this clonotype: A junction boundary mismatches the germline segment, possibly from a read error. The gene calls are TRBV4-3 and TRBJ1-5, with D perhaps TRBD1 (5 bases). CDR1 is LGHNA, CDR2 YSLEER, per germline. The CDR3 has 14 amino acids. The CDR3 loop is CTSSQCLGGQPQHF. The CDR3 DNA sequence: TGCACCAGTAGCCAATGTTTGGGGGGGCAGCCCCAGCATTTT.